One and the same sample provided the 2 T cell receptor beta chains below, sequenced in a study of OX40 agonist ivuxolimab in advanced cancers. Sequenced by immunoSEQ multiplex PCR; TCRdb stores in-frame clones only, minus some. The table has fewer than 40,000 clones, roughly nine tenths seen once. The specimen comprised CD4+ or CD8+ T cells sorted from blood, sampled in a trial of the OX40 agonist ivuxolimab. The receptors originated from an adult with an advanced solid tumor such as melanoma, head and neck, liver or kidney cancer.

The gene calls are TRBV15 and TRBJ2-7; no firm D call. Trimming stripped 1 base from V and 2 bases from J, with 9 bases between. The CDR3 length is 14 residues. CDR1 and CDR2 (germline): LNHNV, YYDKDF (reference sequence). The CDR3 nucleotides are TGTGCCACCAGCAGAGTTGGCGGCCCCTACGAGCAGTACTTC. It codes for CATSRVGGPYEQYF.

CDR3 protein: CASSSHREQPQHF. DNA of the CDR3: TGTGCCAGCAGTTCACACAGGGAGCAGCCCCAGCATTTT. The chain carries TRBV7-3 and TRBJ1-5; perhaps TRBD1 as D (6 bases). The CDR3 is made up of 13 amino acids. With 6 bases removed from V and 7 bases from J, the gap between germline ends came to 13 bases. Germline-derived CDR1 and CDR2 are SGHTA and FQGTGA.